The clone carrying this TCR beta chain has only one observation. The sample belongs to a study of blood T cell repertoires in COVID-19. The CDR3 totals 16 residues. The germline V gene encodes CDR1 LGHNA and CDR2 YSLEER. V lost 0 bases, J lost 4 bases, and 15 bases lay in between. As originally analysed: Counts of nucleated cells, estimated from reference gene primer amplification, were obtained. Method: immunoSEQ multiplex PCR; TCRdb's copy keeps in-frame clones and lacks some. V and J calls and clone size are as listed in that table; D and trimming were resolved from the DNA. The table shows over 300,000 clones, with nearly 90% occurring only once.

This receptor was obtained from a man between 18 and 29 years old with active or convalescent COVID-19. The rearrangement joins TRBV4-3 to TRBJ1-2; D is unresolved. Specimen: peripheral blood. The CDR3 coding sequence is TGCGCCAGCAGCCAAGATCTGCCAGGAACCTTCTATGGCTACACCTTC. Encoded protein: CASSQDLPGTFYGYTF.